The 15 T cell receptor beta chains given below trace back to one sample, sequenced in a study of blood T cell repertoires in COVID-19. This table comes from immunoSEQ multiplex PCR, and its TCRdb copy is limited to in-frame clones, with some not included. The sample yields 150,000 to 200,000 clones, 86% seen once. The sample comprised peripheral blood. These receptors came from a man between 18 and 29 years old with acute or convalescent COVID-19.

V gene TRBV7-8 combines with J gene TRBJ1-6, with D uncertain. CDR3 length: 19 amino acids. The V end lost 2 bases, the J end lost 6 bases, and 23 bases lay between the germline ends. CDR1 and CDR2 from the germline V gene are SGHVS and FQNEAQ. The CDR3 DNA reads TGTGCCAGCAGCTTATTACGGGTCCCAACACCGGGTAGTAATTCACCCCTCCACTTT. Its protein product is CASSLLRVPTPGSNSPLHF.

The J gene is TRBJ2-2, the V gene TRBV7-9, with 9 bases fitting TRBD1. Germline V lookup: CDR1 SEHNR, CDR2 FQNEAQ (reference sequence). This CDR3 comprises 18 residues. The V and J ends lost 6 bases and 0 bases, in that order; junction bases with no gene match: 11. DNA of the CDR3: TGTGCCAGCAGTCCCGACTTGGGACAGGGCGCGAACACCGGGGAGCTGTTTTTT. Amino acids: CASSPDLGQGANTGELFF.

The chain employs TRBV28 and TRBJ2-3, with TRBD2 matching over 7 bases. Germline CDR1 MDHEN, CDR2 SYDVKM. The junction had 4 bases not matched to a gene; V was cut back by 6 bases and J by 4 bases. CDR3 length: 13 residues. The CDR3 DNA reads as TGTGCCAGCAGGTGGGGGGGGGCAGATACGCAGTATTTT. Its translation is CASRWGGADTQYF.

The chain is built from TRBV3-1 (or the pseudogene TRBV3-2) and TRBJ1-2; TRBD1 might be the D (6 bases). Germline CDR1 and CDR2: LGHDT and YNNKEL (reference sequence). The CDR3 has 14 residues. Trimming took off 1 base at V and 1 base at J, with 7 bases between the two ends. In DNA form, the CDR3 reads TGTGCCAGCAGCCAAGGGACAGATAACTATGGCTACACCTTC. It translates to CASSQGTDNYGYTF.

The chain couples TRBV30 to TRBJ1-1, with D maybe TRBD1 (5 bases). The CDR3 loop spans 15 amino acids. Trimming cost V 0 bases and J 0 bases, with 11 bases left between them. The germline V gene encodes CDR1 GTSNPN and CDR2 SVGIG (reference sequence). CDR3 sequence reads: CAWSVQGRMNTEAFF. The CDR3 DNA follows: TGTGCCTGGAGTGTTCAGGGCCGCATGAACACTGAAGCTTTCTTT. The full variable domain, its missing parts supplied by reference TRBV30 and TRBJ1-1, is SQTIHQWPATLVQPVGSPLSLECTVEGTSNPNLYWYRQAAGRGLQLLFYSVGIGQISSEVPQNLSASRPQDRQFILSSKKLLLSDSGFYLCAWSVQGRMNTEAFFGQGTRLTVV.

The rearrangement links TRBV6-5 to TRBJ1-2; 9 nucleotides align to TRBD1. The germline V gene has CDR1 MNHEY and CDR2 SVGAGI. This CDR3 is built from 15 residues. Germline trimming cut 8 bases from V and 4 bases from J; bases unmatched to any gene: 11. The CDR3 protein is CASRQSTGGGYGYTF. The DNA of the CDR3 is TGTGCCAGCCGCCAATCGACAGGGGGTGGCTATGGCTACACCTTC.

The V call is TRBV14, the J call TRBJ2-7; D perhaps matches TRBD2 (6 bases). The length of the CDR3 is 15 residues. Germline-derived CDR1 and CDR2 are SGHDN and FVKESK. V dropped 1 base and J dropped 6 bases, with 16 bases sitting between them. This CDR3 reads CASSQAGGVSAEQYF. CDR3 sequence (DNA): TGTGCCAGCAGCCAAGCCGGGGGAGTATCGGCCGAGCAGTACTTC.

The chain has TRBV19 and TRBJ1-2; 7 bases align to TRBD1. Per germline, CDR1 LNHDA and CDR2 SQIVND (reference sequence). The length of the CDR3 is 21 residues. The J segment lost 5 bases and the V segment lost 4 bases, leaving 28 bases of the junction unmatched. Here the CDR3 DNA reads TGTGCCAGTAGTAGAAGAACAAGCCCGGACGGGCTCTCTCTCAGGGGGTATGGCTACACCTTC. Protein: CASSRRTSPDGLSLRGYGYTF.

The genes are TRBV27 and TRBJ2-3; 8 bases agree with TRBD2. CDR1 is MNHEY, CDR2 SMNVEV, per germline (reference sequence). The CDR3 is made up of 17 amino acids. With 6 bases clipped from V and 2 bases from J, the junction kept 13 bases outside the gene matches. CDR3 bases: TGTGCCAGCAGGCTCTATACTAGCGGCTCGAACACAGATACGCAGTATTTT. Its protein product is CASRLYTSGSNTDTQYF.

The gene calls are TRBV18 and TRBJ2-3; 8 bases match TRBD1. CDR1 is KGHSH, CDR2 LQKENI, per germline. V dropped 0 bases and J dropped 5; count of bases not matched to a gene: 4. The CDR3 is made up of 15 amino acids. CDR3 sequence (DNA): TGTGCCAGCTCACCACCGATACAGGGGGAAGATACGCAGTATTTT. It is translated as CASSPPIQGEDTQYF.

The V and J genes are TRBV3-1 (or the pseudogene TRBV3-2) and TRBJ2-3; tentatively, D is TRBD1 (6 bases). The V gene lost 0 bases and the J gene lost 4 bases, with 14 bases spanning the gap. This CDR3 region has 16 residues. Per germline, CDR1 LGHDT and CDR2 YNNKEL (reference sequence). Here the CDR3 reads CASSQDMGASADTQYF. CDR3 DNA: TGTGCCAGCAGCCAAGATATGGGGGCGTCCGCAGATACGCAGTATTTT.

J is TRBJ1-2 and V is TRBV2, with 7 nucleotides matching TRBD1. Trimming took 4 bases from V and 4 from J; bases not matched to a gene: 6. The CDR3 runs 14 residues. Germline V gene lookup returns CDR1 SNHLY and CDR2 FYNNEI. This chain's CDR3 is CASSVRGRAYGYTF. The CDR3 DNA sequence: TGTGCCAGCAGTGTGAGGGGGCGCGCCTATGGCTACACCTTC.

This clone has only one observation. The V gene is TRBV29-1, the J gene TRBJ2-5; tentatively, D is TRBD1 (6 bases). V was cut by 4 bases and J by 2 bases, with 11 bases left in between. CDR3 length: 13 amino acids. The germline gives CDR1 SQVTM, CDR2 ANQGSEA. The CDR3: CSVARGTQETQYF. The CDR3 region has the DNA TGCAGCGTTGCGAGAGGGACACAAGAGACCCAGTACTTC.

The rearrangement joins TRBV11-3 to TRBJ2-1, with D possibly matching TRBD1 (7 bases). The CDR3 length is 15 residues. CDR1 is SGHNT, CDR2 YENEEA, per germline. Trimming stripped 5 bases from V and 9 bases from J, with 20 bases between. DNA for the CDR3: TGTGCCAGCAGCCCACGGGCAGGGGGGATAGGTGAGCAGTTCTTC. Translation: CASSPRAGGIGEQFF.

This clone has only one observation. The genes are TRBV19 and TRBJ1-5; D may be TRBD1 (5 bases). Germline V CDR1 and CDR2: LNHDA, SQIVND (reference sequence). This CDR3 is built from 19 residues. Trimming removed 4 bases at V and 3 bases at J, with 25 bases between. The CDR3 reads CASSKSRFQGGTVNQPQHF. CDR3 nucleotide sequence: TGTGCCAGTAGTAAGTCGAGGTTTCAGGGAGGGACCGTCAATCAGCCCCAGCATTTT.